This TCR beta chain was recovered during a study of cytomegalovirus exposure and HLA in healthy donors. Both 60 Vbeta primers and 13 Jbeta primers went into the PCR. Here immunoSEQ multiplex PCR was the method, and the copy in TCRdb shows in-frame clones only, minus some. This table has 150,000 or so clones, over 65% appearing once. Sequencing input: PBMCs. The receptor was derived from a man aged 25-45 years in good health and CMV-seronegative.

The CDR3 region is CASSLDRGYMNTEAFF. CDR3 bases: TGTGCCAGCAGCTTAGACAGGGGGTACATGAACACTGAAGCTTTCTTT. This rearrangement joins TRBV7-2 to TRBJ1-1, with 8 bases lining up with TRBD1. From germline, CDR1 is SGHTA and CDR2 FQGNSA. The CDR3 consists of 16 residues. The V gene end was trimmed by 1 base and the J gene end by 0 bases; junction bases not matched to a gene: 4.